This T cell receptor beta chain was sequenced for a study of T cells in Graves' hyperthyroidism and ophthalmopathy. Study-level points and caveats: Onset of ophthalmopathy came a median approximately 6.5 months after the model predicted it.

Germline V CDR1 and CDR2: SGHTA, FQGNSA. CDR3 length: 16 residues. Exclusion of a patient resulted from uncontrolled infection, other autoimmune disease, pregnancy or lactation. TCR beta CDR3 region amplification was performed from RNA transcripts. The HTBI primer set drove a first-round RT-PCR of the TCR CDR3. TCRdb reanalysed the multiplex PCR reads using MiXCR and keeps one entry per CDR3 protein. The sample includes fewer than 850,000 distinct CDR3 sequences, roughly a sixth of them seen just once. With regard to this clonotype: Its antigen is as yet unknown. A single base separates this from a much larger clone, so it may be a read error.

The receptor was derived from a man aged 45-65 years with Graves' hyperthyroidism. The chain uses TRBV7-2 and TRBJ2-2; TRBD2 is a possible D gene (6 bases). The sequenced sample consisted of blood. CDR3 protein: CASSPRGRSNTGDLFF. The CDR3 coding sequence is TGTGCCAGCAGCCCCCGGGGGAGATCAAACACCGGGGATCTGTTTTTT. Variable domain in full (rest from reference TRBV7-2 and TRBJ2-2): GAGVSQSPSNKVTEKGKDVELRCDPISGHTALYWYRQSLGQGLEFLIYFQGNSAPDKSGLPSDRFSAERTGGSVSTLTIQRTQQEDSAVYLCASSPRGRSNTGDLFFGEGSRLTVL.